This note documents a single T cell receptor (beta chain) sequence. The data originate from a study of T cells expressing NK-cell markers. The CDR3 totals 16 residues. The germline CDR1 and CDR2 sequences are ENHRY and SYGVKD. TCRdb reprocessed the 5' RACE reads and reports one entry per CDR3 protein, with no DNA. Listed are about 370,000 distinct CDR3 sequences; around 10% falls within the top ten. The chain carries TRBV10-3 and TRBJ1-1; TCRdb's D gene call, TRBD1, goes unchecked for lack of DNA. The sequenced material came from blood T cells: a sorted CD56 or NKG2C T cell subset, CD4+ or CD8+ T cells, or bulk PBMC T cells (not recorded which). The source of this sequence is a woman in her 50s in good health. CDR3 region: CAISESTRGYNTEAFF.